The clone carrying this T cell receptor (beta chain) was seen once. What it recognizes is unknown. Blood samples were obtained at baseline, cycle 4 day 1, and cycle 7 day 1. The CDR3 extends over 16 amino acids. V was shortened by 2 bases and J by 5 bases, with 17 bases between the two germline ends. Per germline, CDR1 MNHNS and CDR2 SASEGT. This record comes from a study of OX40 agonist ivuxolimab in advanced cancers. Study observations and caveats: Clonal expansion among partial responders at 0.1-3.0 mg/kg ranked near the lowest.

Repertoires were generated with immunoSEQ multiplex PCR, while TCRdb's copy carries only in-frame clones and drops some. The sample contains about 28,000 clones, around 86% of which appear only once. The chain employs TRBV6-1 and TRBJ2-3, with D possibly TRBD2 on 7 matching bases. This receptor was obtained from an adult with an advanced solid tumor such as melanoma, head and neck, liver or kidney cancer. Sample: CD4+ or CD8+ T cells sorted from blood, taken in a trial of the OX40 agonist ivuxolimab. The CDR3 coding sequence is TGTGCCAGCAGTGAAACCGTGGGGGGGCTGGGAGATACGCAGTATTTT. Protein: CASSETVGGLGDTQYF.